This paragraph reports one TCR beta chain. This clone showed up just once. The antigen this receptor binds is unknown. No quality values exist for individual bases; no much larger clone is one base distant. This record belongs to a study of cytomegalovirus exposure and HLA in healthy donors (dated by TCRdb to about 2017). About the study as a whole: In an earlier analysis of some 550 of the donors, roughly 300 Gb of sequence data and 100 million or so unique TCR beta sequences from about 179 million T cells were reported. Of the approximately 400 genotyped donors, around 81% fell in the genetic ancestry cluster associated with self-reported Caucasian donors. Along with the approximately 670-subject first cohort, a separate validation cohort of roughly 110 different subjects was used. The study profiled the T cell repertoires of 666 subjects by immunosequencing and related them to cytomegalovirus serostatus. All discovery cohort repertoires had been generated using a single sequencing platform. To predict cytomegalovirus infection status, the study combined high-throughput TCR immunosequencing, statistical association of individual TCRs with disease status, and machine learning. Both class I and class II loci were covered by HLA typing, at four-digit resolution. Among roughly 400 genotyped donors of the cohort, an average of roughly 230,000 unique TCR beta nucleotide sequences was sequenced per donor, of which about 19% were non-productive. The number of typed donors differed by locus: about 620-640 for A, B, C, DRB1 and DQB1; 500 to 550 for DQA1; approximately 600 for DPA1; and about 450 for DPB1. Around 330 gigabases of sequencing data and around 88 million unique TCR sequences made up an early release that covered roughly 670 HLA-typed donors. Several DR-DQ haplotypes were handled as single units for association and clustering, since linkage in the cohort was strong. The aim of the study was to test whether cataloging public T cell receptors could identify signatures of past pathogen exposure. A later genetic analysis took genome-wide SNP genotypes for about 65% of the roughly 670 donors and used that subset as a discovery cohort. An earlier analysis of 587 of the donors used high-throughput TCR beta sequencing to judge whether each TCR beta V gene segment behaved as functional or pseudogenic. A later analysis re-examined previously published TCR beta repertoires from over 500 donors and added high-resolution HLA genotyping to investigate patterns of TCR occurrence. Rather than drawing on any new phenotypic data, the later analysis identified candidate immune exposures from TCR beta sequences and the way those sequences occurred across donors. Donor age, sex, ethnicity and CMV serostatus were compiled alongside the repertoire data. Results the study describes overall, beyond this receptor: The study listed 150 to 200 TCR beta chains as associated with cytomegalovirus. Roughly uniform sequencing depth across donors was assumed in presence/absence analyses, although this assumption may not hold. Because HLA typing was unavailable for some donors at each locus, only the typed subset was used in association tests. An earlier analysis of approximately 600 of the donors showed that most TCR beta V segments appeared in productive rearrangements either about 87% or about 30% of the time, which broadly matched IMGT annotations. A further reported finding was that TCR beta sequences accurately predicted the HLA-A and HLA-B alleles for most subjects in the first cohort. The authors suggested that the approach could potentially be generalized to other disease states and immunological phenotypes. The classifier was reported to diagnose cytomegalovirus status with high specificity and sensitivity in both the original cohort and the validation cohort. Most TCR sequences were observed very rarely across donors, whereas some public TCRs were present in many individuals. In vitro tests confirmed that a few of the cytomegalovirus-associated TCR beta chains recognize cytomegalovirus antigens. In a later analysis, the rate of TCR association differed among HLA loci, with DRB1 alleles having the most associated TCRs and HLA-C alleles having the fewest. A later analysis associated approximately 17,000 TCR beta sequences with specific HLA alleles at a false discovery rate of 0.05. Several of the top co-occurrence clusters appeared to be linked to parvovirus B19, influenza, CMV and Epstein-Barr virus, according to a later analysis. Only TCR beta chains were sequenced in this cohort, and the absence of alpha or paired-chain data limited detectable features. Over 15 rarely observed V segments, including chromosome 9 orphons, were excluded from the earlier analysis of several hundred of the donors because counts were too low. In a later analysis, most CMV-associated TCR beta chains were found to appear HLA-restricted, with HLA associations seemingly driven largely by CMV exposure. A later genetic analysis associated a missense DCLRE1C variant with V-gene and J-gene trimming of TCR beta chains, and an independent cohort replicated the association. The sequencing pipeline was judged likely to have produced a cluster of highly shared sequence variants as a technical artifact. Compared with equally common non-associated chains, HLA-associated TCR beta chains in a later analysis were more clonally expanded and had lower generation probabilities. According to a later genetic analysis, donors in an Asian-associated ancestry cluster had fewer N-insertions in productive TCRs than the approximately 650-donor mean. Immune exposure information for the cohort was limited to CMV serostatus. Correlated functional status among segregating V segments might be attributable to linkage disequilibrium, but an unknown experimental factor could not be ruled out. When HLA alleles, especially DR and DQ, strongly co-occurred, TCR associations were difficult to assign to individual alleles. The 87-base-pair reads could not distinguish some IMGT-functional V segments, including TRBV6-2 and TRBV6-3, so those segments were excluded.

To prepare the library, the immunoSEQ multiplex PCR assay was applied. A mixture of 60 forward primers for TCR Vbeta segments and 13 reverse primers for TCR Jbeta segments was used in the multiplex PCR. The CDR3 region of rearranged TCR beta genes was amplified from genomic DNA by a multiplex PCR assay. On the Illumina HiSeq System, the amplified TCR beta libraries were sequenced as 87-base-pair reads. Per the source publication's procedure: A later analysis counted about 82 million unique TCR beta chains across the 670 or so repertoires, and approximately 11 million of these chains were shared by at least two donors. To remove PCR and sequencing errors, raw reads were error-corrected and collapsed into unique sequences using a nearest-neighbor algorithm that merged closely related sequences. CDR3 sequences were aligned to IMGT reference sequences to assign V, D and J gene segments. Each retained sequence needed at least a six-nucleotide match to both a V gene segment and a J gene segment. A rearrangement was called productive if the CDR3 had no stop codons and remained in frame with V and J, and every other rearrangement was called non-productive. Following IMGT convention, CDR3 was defined as the stretch from the second conserved V-encoded cysteine up to the conserved J-encoded phenylalanine. Sequences without an unambiguous match to a single V gene segment were excluded from the earlier analysis of about 640 of the donors. In an earlier analysis of approximately 590 of the donors, V segments were called functional above 56.7% productive rearrangements and were called segregating when the between-donor standard deviation exceeded 5%. A statistical classification framework was built to diagnose cytomegalovirus status from the catalog of TCR beta chain sequences. In a later analysis, V and J genes were assigned by comparing TCR nucleotide sequences against IMGT/GENE-DB human TR gene sequences. The TCRdist pipeline was used in a later analysis to assign CDR3 sequences and most-parsimonious VDJ recombination scenarios. A later analysis defined each TCR beta chain by its CDR3 amino acid sequence plus V-gene family, and excluded reads lacking a unique V-gene family. In a later analysis, approximately 590 highly shared, low-generation-probability nucleotide sequences were removed to address suspected cross-contamination and a sequencing artifact. In a later analysis, a clonal expansion index for each public chain was calculated from normalized within-repertoire ranks of inferred template counts. Generation probabilities in a later analysis came from a VDJ recombination model fitted to out-of-frame rearrangements, and those results were checked against IGoR. Hypergeometric tests were used in a later analysis to score TCR-TCR, TCR-HLA and TCR-CMV co-occurrence, with a repertoire-size bias correction applied to the TCR pairs. A later analysis estimated false discovery rates by permuting HLA or CMV assignments 20 times. In a later analysis, co-occurring TCRs were grouped using DBSCAN, with TCRdist sequence similarity added in when clustering inside HLA-allele-positive subsets. Repertoires with fewer than 30,000 or more than 120,000 public chains, plus five repertoires with anomalous nucleotide sharing, were excluded from co-occurrence clustering. TCRdb limited this immuneACCESS table to in-frame rearrangements with V and J called. A share of clones is missing; checked studies link under half to unresolved V genes, and the rest is unexplained. D and trimming come from the DNA, and the V and J calls and clone size come from that table. In all, the sample holds around 140,000 clones, and roughly 80% of those were seen once. The biggest ten clones account for approximately 0.94% of the sample.

The CDR3 numbers 14 residues from cysteine through phenylalanine. CDR3 DNA is the only sequence kept; it has 42 bases, read in frame from the first base. Taken from the germline V gene, the CDR1 and CDR2 loops are MNHNS and SASEGT. V is cut by 5 bases and J by 3 bases, and the space between the germline ends is 11 bases. The cohort consisted of hundreds of healthy bone marrow donors. At the time of sampling, all cohort members were nominally healthy, though unrecorded immune exposures were likely present. The donor was CMV seronegative and belonged to the group of over 300 seronegative cohort members. A peripheral blood sample was collected from each donor, and TCR beta sequencing was performed on peripheral blood mononuclear cells. Genomic DNA extraction from the blood cell samples was performed with the Qiagen DNeasy Blood Extraction Kit.

The chain was built from TRBV6-1 and TRBJ2-1; the D segment could be TRBD1, given 5 matching bases. The sample comprised PBMCs. The sequence came from a woman aged 60 to 75 in good health and CMV-seronegative. The DNA sequence is as follows: TGTGCCAGCAGTACAGGAACCCGCTACAATGAGCAGTTCTTC. Its amino acids are CASSTGTRYNEQFF.